This is a list of T cell receptor beta chains from one sample in a study of blood T cell repertoires in COVID-19. The table came from immunoSEQ multiplex PCR; TCRdb's copy has only in-frame clones and leaves some out. The sample includes around 250,000 clones, 85% of them seen just once. The sequencing sample was made of PBMCs or T cells enriched from blood (not recorded which). Receptor source: a woman aged 45-59 years who had been exposed to COVID-19. The CDR3 runs from the conserved cysteine through the conserved F or W. D genes are given only for firm matches. For some rows the clone size is stated as once, few or many, or as a class when expanded; others skip it.

TRBV28	-	TRBJ1-1	-	CASSSILNTEAFF	TGTGCCAGCAGTTCCATCCTGAACACTGAAGCTTTCTTT
TRBV28	once	TRBJ2-1	TRBD1	CASRGRTGNEQFF	TGTGCCAGCAGGGGGCGGACAGGCAATGAGCAGTTCTTC
TRBV9	-	TRBJ1-1	-	CASSPQGYRMNTEAFF	TGTGCCAGCAGCCCCCAGGGTTACAGGATGAACACTGAAGCTTTCTTT
TRBV18	-	TRBJ2-7	-	CASSQRTNREYEQYF	TGTGCCAGCTCACAACGGACTAATCGGGAGTACGAGCAGTACTTC
TRBV5-6	once	TRBJ1-6	-	CASSLGAGNSPLHF	TGTGCCAGCAGCTTGGGGGCAGGAAATTCACCCCTCCACTTT
TRBV18	-	TRBJ2-5	-	CASSLYQETQYF	TGTGCCAGCTCTCTGTACCAAGAGACCCAGTACTTC
TRBV6-5	-	TRBJ1-1	-	CASSYSRGSEAFF	TGTGCCAGCAGTTACTCGAGGGGGAGCGAAGCTTTCTTT
TRBV5-5	-	TRBJ1-3	-	CASSPVGNTIYF	TGTGCCAGCAGCCCGGTTGGAAACACCATATATTTT
TRBV18	once	TRBJ1-1	-	CASSLATVNTEAFF	TGTGCCAGCTCACTTGCGACTGTGAACACTGAAGCTTTCTTT
TRBV4-3	-	TRBJ2-1	TRBD2	CASSGSSGAENEQFF	TGCGCCAGCAGCGGGAGTAGCGGGGCGGAAAATGAGCAGTTCTTC
TRBV9	once	TRBJ1-6	TRBD1	CASSARQGAGNSPLHF	TGTGCCAGCAGCGCCCGACAGGGGGCAGGGAATTCACCCCTCCACTTT
TRBV11-2	once	TRBJ1-2	-	CASRRGGVGSYGYTF	TGTGCCAGCAGACGAGGAGGGGTTGGGAGCTATGGCTACACCTTC
TRBV28	-	TRBJ1-6	-	CASSFETGWNSPLHF	TGTGCCAGCAGTTTTGAGACAGGTTGGAATTCACCCCTCCACTTT
TRBV7-2	-	TRBJ1-2	TRBD1	CASSFLDRGNYGYTF	TGTGCCAGCAGCTTTTTAGACAGGGGAAACTATGGCTACACCTTC
TRBV20-1	-	TRBJ2-1	-	CSALTHEQFF	TGCAGTGCGCTCACACATGAGCAGTTCTTC
TRBV2	-	TRBJ1-6	-	CASRGPGESPLHF	TGTGCCAGCAGGGGTCCAGGGGAATCACCCCTCCACTTT
TRBV28	-	TRBJ2-7	TRBD1	CASDLRGTGDHEQYF	TGTGCCAGCGATTTACGGGGGACAGGGGATCACGAGCAGTACTTC
TRBV13	-	TRBJ1-2	TRBD1	CASRQGYGGYTF	TGTGCCAGCAGACAGGGGTATGGAGGCTACACCTTC
TRBV7-2	-	TRBJ2-3	TRBD2	CASSPPPGTSGKDTQYF	TGTGCCAGCAGCCCACCCCCCGGGACTAGCGGTAAAGATACGCAGTATTTT
TRBV6-5	-	TRBJ1-3	-	CASSVGDKGNTIYF	TGTGCCAGCAGCGTGGGGGACAAAGGAAACACCATATATTTT
TRBV24-1	many	TRBJ1-4	-	CATSDGTPTNEKLFF	TGTGCCACCAGTGATGGGACACCCACTAATGAAAAACTGTTTTTT
TRBV10-1	-	TRBJ2-5	TRBD1	CASSAGGPQETQYF	TGCGCCAGCAGTGCAGGGGGCCCTCAAGAGACCCAGTACTTC
TRBV15	-	TRBJ1-3	-	CATSRDYGGNTIYF	TGTGCCACCAGCAGAGATTACGGGGGAAACACCATATATTTT
TRBV5-4	-	TRBJ1-2	-	CASSQQAWGSGYTF	TGTGCCAGCAGCCAACAGGCCTGGGGTTCTGGCTACACCTTC
TRBV28	-	TRBJ2-3	-	CASSVTGPVTQYF	TGTGCCAGCAGTGTTACAGGGCCTGTTACGCAGTATTTT
TRBV6-5	-	TRBJ2-1	-	CASSYGAGNEQFF	TGTGCCAGCAGTTACGGCGCGGGGAATGAGCAGTTCTTC